The rows below give T cell receptor beta chains drawn from one sample of a study of regulatory T cells in long-lasting Graves disease. Each CDR3 protein gets one entry after TCRdb re-called the multiplex PCR reads with MiXCR. The data contain 500,000 to 800,000 distinct CDR3 sequences, 30% of them seen just once; the ten biggest clones take up 42%. The sample consisted of peripheral blood mononuclear cells (PBMCs), taken when the disease was refractory, from a patient treated with antithyroid drugs. These TCRs come from a female donor with Graves disease. Both conserved end residues are part of each CDR3. A D gene is named only where the DNA matches it firmly. Part of the rows lack a size; the others show once, few, many or a class for expanded clones.

clone size | D gene | J gene | V gene | CDR3 length | CDR3 protein | CDR3 DNA
many | TRBD1 | TRBJ1-2 | TRBV5-1 | 14 | CASSNRTGGYGYTF | TGCGCCAGCAGCAACCGAACAGGGGGCTATGGCTACACCTTC
. | TRBD1 | TRBJ2-7 | TRBV5-1 | 15 | CASSFGQGAKYEQYF | TGCGCCAGCAGCTTTGGACAGGGGGCTAAGTACGAGCAGTACTTC
. | TRBD1 | TRBJ1-5 | TRBV27 | 15 | CASSPYRGLNQPQHF | TGTGCCAGCAGTCCATACAGGGGACTAAATCAGCCCCAGCATTTT
few | TRBD1 | TRBJ1-1 | TRBV6-2/TRBV6-3 | 15 | CASSGIRGTVTEAFF | TGTGCCAGCAGTGGCATTCGGGGGACAGTCACTGAAGCTTTCTTT
. | . | TRBJ2-6 | TRBV13 | 17 | CASSPRQIPSGANVLTF | TGTGCCAGCAGCCCCAGACAAATTCCCTCTGGGGCCAACGTCCTGACTTTC
. | TRBD2 | TRBJ2-1 | TRBV7-6 | 16 | CASSLEASGRMNEQFF | TGTGCCAGCAGCTTAGAAGCTAGCGGGAGGATGAATGAGCAGTTCTTC
few | TRBD1 | TRBJ1-2 | TRBV28 | 13 | CASTRQGKAGYTF | TGTGCCAGCACTAGACAGGGGAAGGCTGGCTACACCTTC
many | TRBD2 | TRBJ2-5 | TRBV24-1 | 15 | CATSGGGTEQETQYF | TGTGCCACCAGTGGCGGGGGGACGGAACAAGAGACCCAGTACTTC
few | . | TRBJ2-5 | TRBV20-1 | 13 | CSAPLAGQETQYF | TGCAGTGCTCCACTAGCTGGGCAAGAGACCCAGTACTTC
few | . | TRBJ1-5 | TRBV6-1 | 12 | CASRTTQGAQHF | TGTGCCAGCAGGACAACACAGGGCGCCCAGCATTTT
few | . | TRBJ2-4 | TRBV15 | 11 | CATSRGNIQYF | TGTGCCACCTCGAGGGGGAACATTCAGTACTTC
. | . | TRBJ2-3 | TRBV11-2 | 11 | CAGGQTDTQYF | TGTGCCGGGGGGCAGACAGATACGCAGTATTTT
. | . | TRBJ2-5 | TRBV27 | 15 | CASSWAQGGSETQYF | TGTGCCAGCAGTTGGGCCCAGGGGGGTTCAGAGACCCAGTACTTC
few | . | TRBJ1-1 | TRBV6-2/TRBV6-3 | 13 | CASILVLNTEAFF | TGTGCCAGCATCCTCGTGCTCAACACTGAAGCTTTCTTT
few | . | TRBJ1-1 | TRBV24-1 | 15 | CATSESQGPNTEAFF | TGTGCCACCAGTGAGAGCCAGGGACCGAACACTGAAGCTTTCTTT
few | . | TRBJ1-1 | TRBV10-3 | 13 | CAISELENTEAFF | TGTGCCATCAGCGAGCTGGAGAACACTGAAGCTTTCTTT
. | . | TRBJ1-2 | TRBV14 | 13 | CASSHGRVGGYTF | TGTGCCAGCAGCCACGGAAGGGTCGGGGGCTACACCTTC
many | . | TRBJ2-5 | TRBV27 | 16 | CASSSLGTRGQETQYF | TGTGCCAGCAGTTCCCTCGGGACACGGGGGCAAGAGACCCAGTACTTC
few | TRBD1 | TRBJ1-1 | TRBV7-9 | 14 | CASSLRQGAIEAFF | TGTGCCAGCAGCTTAAGACAGGGGGCGATTGAAGCTTTCTTT
few | . | TRBJ1-1 | TRBV11-2 | 10 | CASSLGSTDF | TGTGCCAGCAGCTTAGGTTCGACCGACTTT
. | . | TRBJ2-7 | TRBV7-9 | 12 | CASGRAAYEQYF | TGTGCCAGCGGGCGGGCCGCCTACGAGCAGTACTTC
few | . | TRBJ2-7 | TRBV20-1 | 15 | CSARDPDKPGHEQYF | TGCAGTGCTAGAGATCCTGACAAGCCAGGCCACGAGCAGTACTTC
. | TRBD1 | TRBJ2-7 | TRBV30 | 15 | CAWSLRTGLTYEQYF | TGTGCCTGGAGTTTACGGACAGGGTTGACCTACGAGCAGTACTTC
. | TRBD1 | TRBJ2-7 | TRBV2 | 12 | CARTGTDYEQYF | TGTGCCAGAACCGGGACAGACTACGAGCAGTACTTC
. | . | TRBJ1-2 | TRBV20-1 | 11 | CSGGYAAGYTF | TGCAGTGGGGGGTACGCGGCTGGCTACACCTTC
few | . | TRBJ1-2 | TRBV10-1 | 15 | CASSESRMDFYGYTF | TGCGCCAGCAGTGAGTCCCGAATGGACTTCTATGGCTACACCTTC
few | . | TRBJ1-2 | TRBV2 | 15 | CASSVRTASNYGYTF | TGTGCCAGCAGTGTAAGGACGGCGTCTAACTATGGCTACACCTTC
many | . | TRBJ2-7 | TRBV2 | 14 | CASSYDSSSYEQYF | TGTGCCAGCAGTTACGACTCCAGCTCCTACGAGCAGTACTTC
. | . | TRBJ1-1 | TRBV9 | 15 | CASSAPRTGNTEAFF | TGTGCCAGCAGCGCTCCTCGGACGGGGAACACTGAAGCTTTCTTT
. | . | TRBJ1-2 | TRBV20-1 | 10 | CSARGGGYTF | TGCAGTGCTAGAGGGGGTGGCTACACCTTC
few | . | TRBJ1-5 | TRBV12-3/TRBV12-4 | 12 | CASTHRDQPQHF | TGTGCCAGCACCCACCGGGATCAGCCCCAGCATTTT
. | TRBD1 | TRBJ1-4 | TRBV14 | 15 | CASSLWDSTNEKLFF | TGTGCCAGCAGCCTGTGGGACAGTACTAATGAAAAACTGTTTTTT
many | TRBD1 | TRBJ1-2 | TRBV6-2/TRBV6-3 | 14 | CASSLRGLTYGYTF | TGTGCCAGCAGTTTAAGGGGGCTCACCTATGGCTACACCTTC